These T cell receptor beta chains were read from a single sample in a study of CD8+CD57+ T cells in acquired aplastic anemia. One entry per CDR3 protein results from TCRdb running MiXCR on the reads. The table lists around 200,000 distinct CDR3 sequences, less than 50% of them singletons. Sample: sorted CD4+, CD8+, or CD8+CD57+ T cells (not recorded which) from PBMCs. The receptors derive from a human donor with aplastic anemia. Both conserved end residues are part of each CDR3. The D gene is left open where the match is weak. Rows give clone size only sometimes, using once, few, many, or a class for an expanded clone.

clone size: .
J gene: TRBJ2-7
D gene: .
CDR3 length: 15
V gene: TRBV7-2
CDR3 protein: CASSLAMVLSYEQYF
CDR3 DNA: TGTGCCAGCAGCTTAGCTATGGTCCTTTCCTACGAGCAGTACTTC

clone size: few
J gene: TRBJ1-6
D gene: .
CDR3 length: 14
V gene: TRBV25-1
CDR3 protein: CASSEDSYNSPLHF
CDR3 DNA: TGTGCCAGCAGTGAGGACTCCTATAATTCACCCCTCCACTTT

clone size: .
J gene: TRBJ1-6
D gene: TRBD1
CDR3 length: 15
V gene: TRBV15
CDR3 protein: CATSRDRGQWSPLHF
CDR3 DNA: TGTGCCACCAGCAGAGACAGGGGGCAGTGGTCACCCCTCCACTTT

clone size: once
J gene: TRBJ2-7
D gene: .
CDR3 length: 16
V gene: TRBV5-5
CDR3 protein: CASSNKIGGGSGEQYF
CDR3 DNA: TGTGCCAGCAGCAACAAAATCGGGGGCGGGAGCGGCGAGCAGTACTTC

clone size: .
J gene: TRBJ2-5
D gene: .
CDR3 length: 14
V gene: TRBV2
CDR3 protein: CASIWWGLRETQYF
CDR3 DNA: TGTGCCAGCATTTGGTGGGGGTTGCGGGAGACCCAGTACTTC

clone size: many
J gene: TRBJ1-2
D gene: .
CDR3 length: 14
V gene: TRBV5-6
CDR3 protein: CASSFGGLPYGYTF
CDR3 DNA: TGTGCCAGCAGCTTCGGGGGTTTACCTTATGGCTACACCTTC

clone size: many
J gene: TRBJ2-7
D gene: TRBD2
CDR3 length: 15
V gene: TRBV12-3/TRBV12-4
CDR3 protein: CASSPQTSGGYEQYF
CDR3 DNA: TGTGCCAGCAGTCCCCAGACTAGCGGGGGATACGAGCAGTACTTC

clone size: .
J gene: TRBJ2-5
D gene: .
CDR3 length: 14
V gene: TRBV15
CDR3 protein: CATSRDRAQETQYF
CDR3 DNA: TGTGCCACCAGCAGAGACAGGGCTCAAGAGACCCAGTACTTC

clone size: .
J gene: TRBJ1-5
D gene: .
CDR3 length: 14
V gene: TRBV9
CDR3 protein: CASSPLDSNQPQHF
CDR3 DNA: TGTGCCAGCAGCCCGCTAGATAGCAATCAGCCCCAGCATTTT

clone size: few
J gene: TRBJ1-4
D gene: .
CDR3 length: 15
V gene: TRBV27
CDR3 protein: CASSSTPATNEKLFF
CDR3 DNA: TGTGCCAGCAGTTCAACACCCGCAACTAATGAAAAACTGTTTTTT

clone size: .
J gene: TRBJ1-5
D gene: .
CDR3 length: 15
V gene: TRBV24-1
CDR3 protein: CATSETRPAVGPQHF
CDR3 DNA: TGTGCCACCAGCGAGACCAGGCCTGCGGTGGGGCCCCAGCATTTT

clone size: many
J gene: TRBJ2-1
D gene: TRBD1
CDR3 length: 15
V gene: TRBV5-1
CDR3 protein: CASSLGGTGGNEQFF
CDR3 DNA: TGCGCCAGCAGCTTGGGCGGGACAGGGGGCAATGAGCAGTTCTTC

clone size: many
J gene: TRBJ2-3
D gene: .
CDR3 length: 14
V gene: TRBV5-4
CDR3 protein: CASSLEGPTDTQYF
CDR3 DNA: TGTGCCAGCAGCTTGGAGGGACCAACAGATACGCAGTATTTT

clone size: .
J gene: TRBJ2-7
D gene: .
CDR3 length: 13
V gene: TRBV29-1
CDR3 protein: CSVELQGPYEEYF
CDR3 DNA: TGCAGCGTTGAGTTACAGGGACCGTACGAGGAGTACTTC

clone size: .
J gene: TRBJ1-1
D gene: TRBD1
CDR3 length: 14
V gene: TRBV6-2/TRBV6-3
CDR3 protein: CASIRQGARTEAFF
CDR3 DNA: TGTGCCAGCATCAGACAGGGGGCGCGAACTGAAGCTTTCTTT

clone size: .
J gene: TRBJ2-4
D gene: TRBD2
CDR3 length: 17
V gene: TRBV5-4
CDR3 protein: CASSLTSGSIAKNIQYF
CDR3 DNA: TGTGCCAGCAGCTTGACTAGCGGGTCGATAGCCAAAAACATTCAGTACTTC

clone size: .
J gene: TRBJ2-7
D gene: .
CDR3 length: 11
V gene: TRBV6-5
CDR3 protein: CASSYLREQYF
CDR3 DNA: TGTGCCAGCAGTTACTTGCGCGAGCAGTACTTC

clone size: many
J gene: TRBJ2-5
D gene: TRBD1
CDR3 length: 13
V gene: TRBV19
CDR3 protein: CASSNQGEETQYF
CDR3 DNA: TGTGCCAGTAGTAACCAGGGGGAAGAGACCCAGTACTTC

clone size: many
J gene: TRBJ1-5
D gene: TRBD1
CDR3 length: 14
V gene: TRBV5-5
CDR3 protein: CASSFRQGDVAQHF
CDR3 DNA: TGTGCCAGCAGCTTCCGACAGGGAGATGTAGCCCAGCATTTT

clone size: .
J gene: TRBJ2-7
D gene: .
CDR3 length: 16
V gene: TRBV6-1
CDR3 protein: CASSPTTFGGSYEQYF
CDR3 DNA: TGTGCCAGCAGTCCGACCACTTTCGGGGGCAGCTACGAGCAGTACTTC

clone size: few
J gene: TRBJ1-2
D gene: .
CDR3 length: 15
V gene: TRBV5-6
CDR3 protein: CASSFGGGGSYGYTF
CDR3 DNA: TGTGCCAGCAGCTTTGGGGGGGGCGGCTCCTATGGCTACACCTTC

clone size: .
J gene: TRBJ2-7
D gene: .
CDR3 length: 14
V gene: TRBV2
CDR3 protein: CASSSSQDSYEQYF
CDR3 DNA: TGTGCCAGCAGCTCCTCGCAGGACTCCTACGAGCAGTACTTC

clone size: .
J gene: TRBJ1-1
D gene: TRBD1
CDR3 length: 13
V gene: TRBV19
CDR3 protein: CASSRQGPTEAFF
CDR3 DNA: TGTGCCAGTAGTAGACAGGGACCCACTGAAGCTTTCTTT

clone size: .
J gene: TRBJ1-4
D gene: TRBD1
CDR3 length: 16
V gene: TRBV12-3/TRBV12-4
CDR3 protein: CASSLRTGLANEKLFF
CDR3 DNA: TGTGCCAGCAGTCTACGGACAGGGTTGGCTAATGAAAAACTGTTTTTT

clone size: .
J gene: TRBJ2-1
D gene: .
CDR3 length: 14
V gene: TRBV5-1
CDR3 protein: CASSLRDGDNEQFF
CDR3 DNA: TGCGCCAGCAGCCTCCGGGACGGAGACAATGAGCAGTTCTTC

clone size: .
J gene: TRBJ2-2
D gene: .
CDR3 length: 12
V gene: TRBV19
CDR3 protein: CASSMGAGELFF
CDR3 DNA: TGTGCCAGTAGTATGGGGGCTGGGGAGCTGTTTTTT

clone size: .
J gene: TRBJ2-1
D gene: TRBD2
CDR3 length: 16
V gene: TRBV7-3
CDR3 protein: CASSLIGTSGGGEQFF
CDR3 DNA: TGTGCCAGCAGCTTGATCGGGACTAGCGGGGGAGGTGAGCAGTTCTTC

clone size: .
J gene: TRBJ2-3
D gene: .
CDR3 length: 15
V gene: TRBV2
CDR3 protein: CASSEQGLPGDTQYF
CDR3 DNA: TGTGCCAGCAGTGAACAGGGGCTCCCAGGAGATACGCAGTATTTT

clone size: once
J gene: TRBJ1-4
D gene: .
CDR3 length: 14
V gene: TRBV2
CDR3 protein: CASSEGGALEKLFF
CDR3 DNA: TGTGCCAGCAGTGAAGGTGGGGCCCTTGAAAAACTGTTTTTT

clone size: .
J gene: TRBJ2-2
D gene: TRBD2
CDR3 length: 15
V gene: TRBV7-8
CDR3 protein: CASSGLGPDTGELFF
CDR3 DNA: TGTGCCAGCAGCGGACTAGGCCCCGACACCGGGGAGCTGTTTTTT

clone size: .
J gene: TRBJ1-1
D gene: TRBD1
CDR3 length: 15
V gene: TRBV24-1
CDR3 protein: CATSDPGQANTEAFF
CDR3 DNA: TGTGCCACCAGTGATCCCGGACAGGCGAACACTGAAGCTTTCTTT

clone size: .
J gene: TRBJ2-5
D gene: .
CDR3 length: 14
V gene: TRBV7-8
CDR3 protein: CASSLAGVKETQYF
CDR3 DNA: TGTGCCAGCAGCTTAGCTGGTGTGAAGGAGACCCAGTACTTC

clone size: many
J gene: TRBJ2-3
D gene: TRBD2
CDR3 length: 16
V gene: TRBV24-1
CDR3 protein: CATSTPSGGSTDTQYF
CDR3 DNA: TGTGCCACCAGTACCCCTAGCGGGGGTAGCACAGATACGCAGTATTTT

clone size: .
J gene: TRBJ1-6
D gene: .
CDR3 length: 15
V gene: TRBV15
CDR3 protein: CATSRDNSYNSPLHF
CDR3 DNA: TGTGCCACCAGCAGAGATAATTCGTATAATTCACCCCTCCACTTT

clone size: many
J gene: TRBJ2-7
D gene: TRBD1
CDR3 length: 18
V gene: TRBV4-2
CDR3 protein: CASSRGQGAGGWAYEQYF
CDR3 DNA: TGTGCCAGCAGCCGAGGACAGGGGGCGGGTGGATGGGCCTACGAGCAGTACTTC

clone size: .
J gene: TRBJ2-1
D gene: .
CDR3 length: 11
V gene: TRBV2
CDR3 protein: CASGAEILQFF
CDR3 DNA: TGTGCCAGCGGGGCGGAGATCCTGCAGTTCTTC

clone size: many
J gene: TRBJ2-1
D gene: .
CDR3 length: 15
V gene: TRBV24-1
CDR3 protein: CATSAPAGGHNEQFF
CDR3 DNA: TGTGCCACCAGTGCCCCGGCTGGGGGCCACAATGAGCAGTTCTTC

clone size: .
J gene: TRBJ2-6
D gene: .
CDR3 length: 17
V gene: TRBV10-3
CDR3 protein: CAISESPGGTGANVLTF
CDR3 DNA: TGTGCCATCAGTGAGTCCCCAGGTGGCACTGGGGCCAACGTCCTGACTTTC

clone size: .
J gene: TRBJ2-7
D gene: .
CDR3 length: 14
V gene: TRBV20-1
CDR3 protein: CSARAPSSWYEQYF
CDR3 DNA: TGCAGTGCTAGAGCTCCGTCATCGTGGTACGAGCAGTACTTC

clone size: .
J gene: TRBJ1-1
D gene: .
CDR3 length: 13
V gene: TRBV2
CDR3 protein: CASRVKSNTEAFF
CDR3 DNA: TGTGCCAGCAGGGTTAAATCGAACACTGAAGCTTTCTTT

clone size: .
J gene: TRBJ1-5
D gene: .
CDR3 length: 14
V gene: TRBV15
CDR3 protein: CATSRKNSNQPQHF
CDR3 DNA: TGTGCCACCAGCAGAAAGAATAGCAATCAGCCCCAGCATTTT

clone size: .
J gene: TRBJ2-3
D gene: .
CDR3 length: 15
V gene: TRBV6-5
CDR3 protein: CASSYRSGPGETQYF
CDR3 DNA: TGTGCCAGCAGTTATCGGTCAGGGCCGGGAGAGACGCAGTATTTT

clone size: many
J gene: TRBJ2-3
D gene: TRBD1
CDR3 length: 14
V gene: TRBV24-1
CDR3 protein: CATSDRGRTDTQYF
CDR3 DNA: TGTGCCACCAGCGACAGGGGGCGAACAGATACGCAGTATTTT

clone size: .
J gene: TRBJ2-7
D gene: TRBD1
CDR3 length: 15
V gene: TRBV29-1
CDR3 protein: CSVDPGQDEPYEQYF
CDR3 DNA: TGCAGCGTCGACCCGGGACAGGACGAGCCCTACGAGCAGTACTTC

clone size: .
J gene: TRBJ1-2
D gene: TRBD1
CDR3 length: 18
V gene: TRBV20-1
CDR3 protein: CSARGLTYRGGSGYGYTF
CDR3 DNA: TGCAGTGCTAGAGGACTTACATACAGGGGAGGATCTGGCTATGGTTACACCTTC